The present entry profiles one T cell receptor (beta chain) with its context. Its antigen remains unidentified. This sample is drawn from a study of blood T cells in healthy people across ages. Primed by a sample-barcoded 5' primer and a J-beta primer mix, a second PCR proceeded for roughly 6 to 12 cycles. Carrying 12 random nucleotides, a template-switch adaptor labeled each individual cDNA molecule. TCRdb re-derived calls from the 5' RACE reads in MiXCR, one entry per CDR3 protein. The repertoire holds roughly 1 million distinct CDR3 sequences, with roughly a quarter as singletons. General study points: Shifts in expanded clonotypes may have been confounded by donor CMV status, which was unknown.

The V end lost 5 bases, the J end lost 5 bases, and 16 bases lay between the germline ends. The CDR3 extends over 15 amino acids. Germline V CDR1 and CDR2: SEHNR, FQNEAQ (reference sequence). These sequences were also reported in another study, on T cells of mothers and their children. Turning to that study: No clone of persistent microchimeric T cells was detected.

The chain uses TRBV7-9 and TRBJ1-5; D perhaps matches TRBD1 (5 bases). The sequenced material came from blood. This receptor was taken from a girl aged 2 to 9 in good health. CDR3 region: CASSRGGNGDQPQHF. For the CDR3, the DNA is TGTGCCAGCAGCAGGGGCGGGAACGGGGATCAGCCCCAGCATTTT.